The 23 T cell receptor beta chains in this list originate from one sample, sequenced in a study of cytomegalovirus exposure and HLA in healthy donors. The PCR ran on 60 Vbeta and 13 Jbeta primers. TCRdb's copy holds only in-frame clones and misses some; the assay was immunoSEQ multiplex PCR. The table has about 250,000 clones, around 80% seen once. The source material was PBMCs. Receptors originate from a boy under 18 in good health and CMV-seronegative.

The chain carries TRBV5-1 and TRBJ2-1, with a weak D call TRBD2 (5 bases). CDR1 SGHRS and CDR2 YFSETQ come from the germline V gene. Trimming took off 2 bases at V and 9 bases at J, with 9 bases between the two ends. This CDR3 has 12 residues. The CDR3, as DNA: TGCGCCAGCAGCTTCGAGGGCCGTGAGCAGTTCTTC. Translated: CASSFEGREQFF.

The chain carries TRBV28 and TRBJ2-1, with 9 bases aligning to TRBD1. The V gene's germline CDR1 is MDHEN and CDR2 SYDVKM. The CDR3 has 15 amino acids. V trimming: 4 bases; J trimming: 4 bases; junction bases outside the gene matches: 5. The DNA for the CDR3 is TGTGCCAGCAGTTATCAACAGGGGGCGTACAATGAGCAGTTCTTC. Protein sequence: CASSYQQGAYNEQFF.

In this sample, this clone turned up a few times. CDR3 bases: TGTGCCAGCAGCCGACAGATCCTACAAGAGACCCAGTACTTC. This gives the protein CASSRQILQETQYF. The chain employs TRBV11-2 and TRBJ2-5; D is perhaps TRBD1 (5 bases). With 5 bases removed from V and 2 bases from J, the gap between germline ends came to 12 bases. The CDR3 length is 14 residues. Germline CDR1 SGHAT, CDR2 FQNNGV.

The chain recombines TRBV2 with TRBJ1-5; TRBD1 might be the D (6 bases). This CDR3 spans 13 amino acids. V lost 4 bases and J lost 4, with 8 bases in between. Germline V gene data show CDR1 as SNHLY and CDR2 as FYNNEI. The CDR3 is CASSGTANQPQHF. CDR3 nucleotides: TGTGCCAGCAGTGGGACAGCTAATCAGCCCCAGCATTTT.

The chain couples TRBV18 to TRBJ2-3; the D gene is possibly TRBD2 (6 bases). CDR3 length: 11 residues. The V gene lost 8 bases and the J gene lost 6 bases, with 9 bases spanning the gap. Germline CDR1 reads KGHSH; CDR2 reads LQKENI. For the CDR3, the DNA is TGTGCCAGCCGCGGGGCGGATACGCAGTATTTT. Amino acid sequence: CASRGADTQYF. Full variable domain (missing parts from reference TRBV18 and TRBJ2-3): NAGVMQNPRHLVRRRGQEARLRCSPMKGHSHVYWYRQLPEEGLKFMVYLQKENIIDESGMPKERFSAEFPKEGPSILRIQQVVRGDSAAYFCASRGADTQYFGPGTRLTVL.

The rearrangement links TRBV6-5 to TRBJ1-1, with D perhaps TRBD1 (6 bases). The CDR3 contains 14 residues. V lost 6 bases to trimming and J lost 1 base, with 12 bases between them. Germline loops: CDR1 MNHEY, CDR2 SVGAGI. CDR3 region: CASSKQGPNTEAFF. Here the CDR3 DNA reads TGTGCCAGCAGCAAACAGGGCCCGAACACTGAAGCTTTCTTT.

This clone was seen only a few times. The V and J genes are TRBV6-5 and TRBJ2-4, with 7 bases identical to TRBD1. CDR3 length equals 15 residues. V trimming: 2 bases; J trimming: 7 bases; junction bases outside the gene matches: 8. The germline CDR1 and CDR2 sequences are MNHEY and SVGAGI. The CDR3 coding sequence is TGTGCCAGCAGTTACCGAGACAGGGAGTATAACATTCAGTACTTC. Translated: CASSYRDREYNIQYF.

This clone occurred a few times. The V and J genes are TRBV6-1 and TRBJ2-6; possible D gene TRBD2, 6 bases. Germline V gives CDR1 MNHNS, CDR2 SASEGT. This CDR3 has 18 amino acids. The V end was cut by 2 bases, the J end by 4 bases, with 18 bases between. The CDR3 DNA follows: TGTGCCAGCAGTGAAAGATTTCGGGGGACCGACGGGGCCAACGTCCTGACTTTC. Its translation is CASSERFRGTDGANVLTF.

The sample holds a few counts of this clone. The gene calls are TRBV2 and TRBJ1-1; 8 nucleotides line up with TRBD1. J was trimmed by 10 bases and V by 3 bases; bases with no gene match: 10. Looked up from germline, CDR1 is SNHLY and CDR2 is FYNNEI. The CDR3 is made up of 14 amino acids. CDR3 coding DNA: TGTGCCAGCAGTGACCGCAACAGGGGGGGAGGAGCTTTCTTT. Protein product: CASSDRNRGGGAFF.

Worth noting for this clone: The same CDR3 arises from other DNA sequences in this sample as well. This rearrangement joins TRBV11-2 to TRBJ2-3; D is possibly TRBD2 (7 bases). The V gene's germline CDR1 is SGHAT and CDR2 FQNNGV. V was clipped by 6 bases and J by 3 bases, with 19 bases between them. The CDR3 has 16 amino acids. The CDR3 region is CASRPQGLAVTDTQYF. DNA for the CDR3: TGTGCCAGCAGGCCCCAGGGGCTAGCGGTAACAGATACGCAGTATTTT. Looking up the rest from reference TRBV11-2 and TRBJ2-3 gives the full variable domain: EAGVAQSPRYKIIEKRQSVAFWCNPISGHATLYWYQQILGQGPKLLIQFQNNGVVDDSQLPKDRFSAERLKGVDSTLKIQPAKLEDSAVYLCASRPQGLAVTDTQYFGPGTRLTVL.

V is TRBV12-5 and J is TRBJ2-3; 13 bases align to TRBD2. CDR1 is LGHNT and CDR2 is FRNRAP in the germline V gene. The CDR3 has 18 amino acids. The V gene end was trimmed by 7 bases and the J gene end by 6 bases; junction bases not matched to a gene: 16. For the CDR3, the DNA is TGTGCTAGTGCTCCCAGGCCGGGACTAGCGGGGTCGCCGGATACGCAGTATTTT. This codes for CASAPRPGLAGSPDTQYF.

The rearrangement links TRBV19 to TRBJ2-7, with D unclear. CDR1 is LNHDA, CDR2 SQIVND, per germline (reference sequence). CDR3 length: 13 residues. The V gene lost 1 base and the J gene lost 3 bases, with 7 bases spanning the gap. The chain's CDR3 is CASSIGHLYEQYF. The DNA of the CDR3 is TGTGCCAGTAGTATAGGGCACCTCTACGAGCAGTACTTC.

This chain links TRBV29-1 with TRBJ2-5, with 8 bases identical to TRBD2. The V and J ends lost 2 bases and 0 bases, in that order; junction bases with no gene match: 5. The germline V gene has CDR1 SQVTM and CDR2 ANQGSEA. This CDR3 comprises 15 residues. CDR3 nucleotide sequence: TGCAGCGTTGAAAGCCGACTAGCGTACCAAGAGACCCAGTACTTC. Its translation: CSVESRLAYQETQYF.

The CDR3 DNA is TGTGCCAGCAGCCCCCGAAGAGGGGTGGGGCGGGAGATTAAGAATGAGCAGTTCTTC. Protein sequence: CASSPRRGVGREIKNEQFF. The chain recombines TRBV7-9 with TRBJ2-1, with 7 bases fitting TRBD2. V gave up 5 bases and J gave up 7 bases; unmatched junction bases: 23. The V gene's germline CDR1 is SEHNR and CDR2 FQNEAQ (reference sequence). This CDR3 contains 19 residues.

V gene TRBV5-6 combines with J gene TRBJ2-7; D uncertain. The V and J ends lost 7 bases and 0 bases respectively, with 14 bases between them. Germline CDR1 is SGHDT and CDR2 is YYEEEE. This CDR3 region has 14 residues. Written as DNA, the CDR3 is TGTGCCAGCGCTATGAGCCTTACCTCCTACGAGCAGTACTTC. Translated: CASAMSLTSYEQYF.

The rearrangement links TRBV29-1 to TRBJ1-1; D uncertain. The germline gives CDR1 SQVTM, CDR2 ANQGSEA. Trimming took off 4 bases at V and 3 bases at J, with 3 bases between the two ends. This CDR3 is 10 amino acids long. The CDR3 DNA is TGCAGCGTTGGAGACACTGAAGCTTTCTTT. Protein sequence: CSVGDTEAFF.

The V and J genes are TRBV7-6 and TRBJ2-6; D remains ambiguous. Germline V lookup: CDR1 SGHVS, CDR2 FNYEAQ. Trimming cost V 1 base and J 0 bases, with 7 bases left between them. This CDR3 region has 16 residues. The CDR3 nucleotides are TGTGCCAGCAGCTTAGAGAGGTCCTCTGGGGCCAACGTCCTGACTTTC. Its protein is CASSLERSSGANVLTF.

The rearrangement links TRBV4-1 to TRBJ2-5, with 8 nucleotides matching TRBD2. The CDR3 runs 15 residues. Germline values: CDR1 MGHRA, CDR2 YSYEKL. V trimming: 5 bases; J trimming: 2 bases; junction bases outside the gene matches: 7. As DNA, the CDR3 is TGCGCCAGCAGCTACGTACTAGCGGAACAAGAGACCCAGTACTTC. Protein product: CASSYVLAEQETQYF.

The CDR3 nucleotides are TGTGCCATCAGTCCGGGACAGGGAGGTGGCTACACCTTC. Its translation: CAISPGQGGGYTF. The chain is built from TRBV10-3 and TRBJ1-2; 9 positions agree with TRBD1. Trimming at V came to 5 bases and at J to 7 bases, leaving 5 bases not matched to a gene. The CDR3 loop spans 13 amino acids. The germline gives CDR1 ENHRY, CDR2 SYGVKD.

The chain is built from TRBV19 and TRBJ2-1, with D possibly matching TRBD2 (6 bases). CDR1 LNHDA and CDR2 SQIVND come from the germline V gene (reference sequence). Trimming left V 4 bases short and J 4 bases short, with 14 bases between. This CDR3 has 15 residues. The CDR3 spells CASSTRDGTYNEQFF. In DNA, the CDR3 is TGTGCCAGTAGTACGCGGGACGGCACGTACAATGAGCAGTTCTTC.

The chain has TRBV6-6 and TRBJ1-1, with 9 bases lining up with TRBD1. Germline assignment: CDR1 MNHNY and CDR2 SVGAGI (reference sequence). V lost 5 bases to trimming and J lost 4 bases; unmatched junction nucleotides: 5. This CDR3 is 14 amino acids long. The DNA of the CDR3 is TGTGCCAGCAGTCAAACAGGGGGCTCCACTGAAGCTTTCTTT. It translates to CASSQTGGSTEAFF.

The chain employs TRBV6-5 and TRBJ2-7; tentative D call: TRBD1 (6 bases). The CDR3 runs to 13 residues. V was shortened by 6 bases and J by 7 bases, with 16 bases between the two germline ends. Germline loops: CDR1 MNHEY, CDR2 SVGAGI. This CDR3 is CASRLLQGEEQYF. The CDR3 nucleotides are TGTGCCAGCAGACTACTACAGGGTGAGGAGCAGTACTTC.

The chain carries TRBV2 and TRBJ2-5; 7 bases are a match to TRBD2. Germline CDR1 is SNHLY and CDR2 is FYNNEI. V shed 4 bases, J shed 4 bases, and the junction held 3 bases outside the gene matches. The CDR3 spans 13 residues. The DNA of the CDR3 is TGTGCCAGCAGTGGAACTAGCGCAGAGACCCAGTACTTC. Its translation: CASSGTSAETQYF. Complete variable domain (other parts from reference TRBV2 and TRBJ2-5): EPEVTQTPSHQVTQMGQEVILRCVPISNHLYFYWYRQILGQKVEFLVSFYNNEISEKSEIFDDQFSVERPDGSNFTLKIRSTKLEDSAMYFCASSGTSAETQYFGPGTRLLVL.